The 12 T cell receptor beta chains reported below all come from one sample, sequenced in a study of T-cell memory formation after mild COVID-19. TCRdb redid the calling of the 5' RACE reads with MiXCR, one entry per CDR3 protein. The sample contains around 440,000 distinct CDR3 sequences, 18% of which appear only once. Sample: PBMCs or a T cell subset sorted from them (not recorded which). Source of these receptors: an adult woman who had mild COVID-19 (a few samples of this study predate the infection). Cell type and time point are not known.

In its sample, this clonotype was seen many times. The V call is TRBV6-5, the J call TRBJ2-7, with D possibly TRBD1 on 6 matching bases. CDR1 is MNHEY and CDR2 is SVGAGI in the germline V gene. Trimming took off 7 bases at V and 3 bases at J, with 22 bases between the two ends. CDR3 length: 16 residues. Written as DNA, the CDR3 is TGTGCCAGCATTCTCCCTACCCGGGACATACTCTACGAGCAGTACTTC. Residues: CASILPTRDILYEQYF.

The J gene is TRBJ2-6, the V gene TRBV30; D is unresolved. The CDR3 length is 17 residues. Trimming removed 2 bases at V and 0 bases at J, with 14 bases between. CDR1 and CDR2 (germline): GTSNPN, SVGIG (reference sequence). The CDR3 region has the DNA TGTGCCTGGAGTCCCCGGGCAGCAGCCTCTGGGGCCAACGTCCTGACTTTC. As protein: CAWSPRAAASGANVLTF. Together with reference TRBV30 and TRBJ2-6, the CDR3 gives the full variable domain: SQTIHQWPATLVQPVGSPLSLECTVEGTSNPNLYWYRQAAGRGLQLLFYSVGIGQISSEVPQNLSASRPQDRQFILSSKKLLLSDSGFYLCAWSPRAAASGANVLTFGAGSRLTVL.

The J gene is TRBJ2-1, the V gene TRBV13; 9 nucleotides line up with TRBD2. V lost 5 bases, J lost 5 bases, and 10 bases stayed unmatched. Per the germline V gene, CDR1 is PRHDT and CDR2 is FYEKMQ (reference sequence). This CDR3 spans 16 amino acids. The CDR3 loop reads CASSGRTSVVHNEQFF. CDR3 nucleotides: TGTGCCAGCAGCGGAAGGACTAGCGTAGTACACAATGAGCAGTTCTTC.

The chain carries TRBV4-2 and TRBJ2-3; D unclear. This CDR3 region has 17 residues. Looked up from germline, CDR1 is LGHNA and CDR2 is YNFKEQ. V lost 1 base to trimming and J lost 4 bases, with 18 bases between them. CDR3 bases: TGTGCCAGCAGCCAAGTTGGAAGCGTCGTTTCAGCAGATACGCAGTATTTT. Protein product: CASSQVGSVVSADTQYF.

The chain links TRBV7-9 to TRBJ1-2; D might be TRBD1 (6 bases). V was trimmed by 5 bases and J by 8 bases, leaving 18 bases between them. This CDR3 has 14 residues. CDR1 is SEHNR and CDR2 is FQNEAQ in the germline V gene (reference sequence). Here the CDR3 DNA reads TGTGCCAGCAGCGTGGGGGTTACAGGGATAGGCTACACCTTC. It codes for CASSVGVTGIGYTF.

The genes are TRBV7-9 and TRBJ2-7; 9 bases line up with TRBD1. V was pared by 8 bases and J by 4 bases, with 9 bases of the junction left unmatched. Per the germline V gene, CDR1 is SEHNR and CDR2 is FQNEAQ (reference sequence). CDR3 size: 14 residues. The CDR3 DNA reads TGTGCCAGCGCCCCGACCGGGACAGGGTACGAGCAGTACTTC. It encodes CASAPTGTGYEQYF. Drawing the rest from reference TRBV7-9 and TRBJ2-7, the complete variable domain is DTGVSQNPRHKITKRGQNVTFRCDPISEHNRLYWYRQTLGQGPEFLTYFQNEAQLEKSRLLSDRFSAERPKGSFSTLEIQRTEQGDSAMYLCASAPTGTGYEQYFGPGTRLTVT.

This clonotype was detected only a few times. V gene TRBV7-9 combines with J gene TRBJ2-3; D is perhaps TRBD1 or TRBD2 (6 bases each). Looked up from germline, CDR1 is SEHNR and CDR2 is FQNEAQ (reference sequence). Trimming removed 5 bases from V and 5 bases from J, with 14 bases in between. This CDR3 is 14 amino acids long. The CDR3 loop reads CASSPKGGQDTQYF. CDR3 sequence (DNA): TGTGCCAGCAGCCCGAAAGGGGGGCAAGATACGCAGTATTTT.

The chain has TRBV5-6 and TRBJ2-3; 13 positions match TRBD2. The trim removed 1 base at V and 5 bases at J, leaving 4 bases unmatched. CDR3 size: 16 residues. Germline lookup yields CDR1 SGHDT and CDR2 YYEEEE. CDR3 sequence (DNA): TGTGCCAGCAGCTTGCGGACTAGCGGGAGTGGAGATACGCAGTATTTT. Translating it yields CASSLRTSGSGDTQYF. Full variable domain (outside the CDR3, taken from reference TRBV5-6 and TRBJ2-3): DAGVTQSPTHLIKTRGQQVTLRCSPKSGHDTVSWYQQALGQGPQFIFQYYEEEERQRGNFPDRFSGHQFPNYSSELNVNALLLGDSALYLCASSLRTSGSGDTQYFGPGTRLTVL.

The chain is built from TRBV20-1 and TRBJ1-5; D is possibly TRBD1 (5 bases). Germline CDR1 and CDR2: DFQATT and SNEGSKA (reference sequence). Trimming removed 0 bases from V and 4 bases from J, with 10 bases in between. The CDR3 has 14 amino acids. CDR3: CSARDGGSNQPQHF. The DNA of the CDR3 is TGCAGTGCTAGAGATGGGGGTAGTAATCAGCCCCAGCATTTT.

The chain combines TRBV29-1 with TRBJ2-1; a possible D gene is TRBD2 (5 bases). The CDR3 length is 13 residues. CDR1 and CDR2 (germline): SQVTM, ANQGSEA. With 7 bases removed from V and 7 bases from J, the gap between germline ends came to 17 bases. CDR3 protein: CSATPGWRNEQFF. As DNA, the CDR3 is TGCAGCGCCACTCCGGGGTGGAGGAATGAGCAGTTCTTC.

Comment on this clonotype: One end of the junction is discordant with germline, which a read error may explain. The chain uses TRBV5-6 and TRBJ1-2; 11 nucleotides match TRBD1. CDR1 and CDR2 (germline): SGHDT, YYEEEE. The CDR3 is made up of 15 amino acids. The CDR3 DNA reads as TGTGACAGCAGCCTTTGGACAGGGGGCAACTATGGCTACACCTTC. This codes for CDSSLWTGGNYGYTF. Together with reference TRBV5-6 and TRBJ1-2, the CDR3 gives the full variable domain: DAGVTQSPTHLIKTRGQQVTLRCSPKSGHDTVSWYQQALGQGPQFIFQYYEEEERQRGNFPDRFSGHQFPNYSSELNVNALLLGDSALYLCDSSLWTGGNYGYTFGSGTRLTVV.

This clonotype came up many times. V and J are TRBV4-3 and TRBJ2-5; TRBD2 is a possible D gene (5 bases). From germline, CDR1 is LGHNA and CDR2 YSLEER. The CDR3 consists of 14 residues. Trimming took 0 bases from V and 5 from J, leaving 10 bases between them. The CDR3 nucleotides read TGCGCCAGCAGCCAAGATGAGGGAACGGAGACCCAGTACTTC. Translated, it gives CASSQDEGTETQYF.